The rows below give T cell receptor beta chains drawn from one sample of a study of blood T cell repertoires in COVID-19. Measured with immunoSEQ multiplex PCR; TCRdb has only the in-frame clones, and not every one. The sample lists approximately 350,000 clones, about nine tenths occurring once. Sample: peripheral blood. Every receptor here comes from an older woman with COVID-19, enrolled during active disease. The CDR3 runs from the conserved cysteine through the conserved F or W.

V	J	CDR3
TRBV6-6	TRBJ2-7	CASSDRTYEQYF
TRBV29-1	TRBJ1-5	CSVSEQGANQPQHF
TRBV30	TRBJ1-2	CAWSRAHGYTF
TRBV11-2	TRBJ2-7	CASSPAGGFFYEQYF
TRBV3-1/TRBV3-2	TRBJ1-3	CASSQVSGGRDTIYF
TRBV15	TRBJ2-1	CATASGYEQFF
TRBV5-4	TRBJ2-2	CASSLGQGLGGELFF
TRBV5-6	TRBJ2-5	CASSFGTASFGGTQYF
TRBV30	TRBJ1-1	CAWSAQQGAVEAFF
TRBV5-6	TRBJ1-1	CASEQGFDTEAFF
TRBV5-8	TRBJ1-2	CASSLVVPGVRYGYTF
TRBV4-3	TRBJ1-1	CASSQVQGSEAFF
TRBV30	TRBJ2-5	CAWSLTGVLGETQYF
TRBV21-1	TRBJ1-1	CASSPRTGKVNTEAFF
TRBV6-1	TRBJ2-3	CASSEALVGGGGTQYF
TRBV2	TRBJ1-2	CASSGEGTGGGYTF
TRBV7-6	TRBJ2-7	CASSPSGGPSYEQYF
TRBV7-9	TRBJ2-7	CASTSGRGYEQYF
TRBV10-3	TRBJ1-5	CAISDLGTGRDQPQHF
TRBV19	TRBJ2-7	CASSIGTGSYEQYF
TRBV10-2	TRBJ2-3	CASSALLLAGDGDTQYF
TRBV4-2	TRBJ1-1	CASSQQGIGAFF
TRBV3-1/TRBV3-2	TRBJ2-3	CASSQELAGGPTDTQYF
TRBV19	TRBJ1-2	CASSIVAGNYGYTF
TRBV28	TRBJ1-2	CASSQTGNYGYTF
TRBV2	TRBJ1-1	CASSEGHSLNTEAFF
TRBV7-2	TRBJ2-3	CASSYNGGRDTQYF
TRBV9	TRBJ1-1	CASSVEGQGSTEAFF
TRBV30	TRBJ2-2	CAWQGANTGELFF
TRBV19	TRBJ1-5	CASSIGTQYSNQPQHF
TRBV9	TRBJ1-4	CASSVTGATNEKLFF
TRBV4-3	TRBJ1-2	CASSQFGSGGYTF
TRBV9	TRBJ2-2	CASSVSPTGELFF
TRBV28	TRBJ1-5	CASSLLAPNQPQHF
TRBV19	TRBJ2-2	CASSIDRGAGELFF
TRBV11-1	TRBJ2-2	CASSLSHGLTGELFF
TRBV24-1	TRBJ1-1	CATSDRTGVTEAFF
TRBV9	TRBJ1-2	CASSPRAYGYTF
TRBV21-1	TRBJ2-7	CANPPERTGDSYEQYF
TRBV29-1	TRBJ2-1	CSVGGLANEQFF
TRBV18	TRBJ1-2	CASSPDWSDNYGYTF
TRBV18	TRBJ2-6	CASGRGTGYGANVLTF
TRBV18	TRBJ2-3	CASSPPGTGGPDTQYF
TRBV13	TRBJ1-5	CASSTPGQGCQPQHF
TRBV27	TRBJ2-7	CASSIDRSSYEQYF
TRBV29-1	TRBJ2-5	CSVGQGQETQYF
TRBV11-3	TRBJ2-7	CASSLLGEGTRSYEQYF